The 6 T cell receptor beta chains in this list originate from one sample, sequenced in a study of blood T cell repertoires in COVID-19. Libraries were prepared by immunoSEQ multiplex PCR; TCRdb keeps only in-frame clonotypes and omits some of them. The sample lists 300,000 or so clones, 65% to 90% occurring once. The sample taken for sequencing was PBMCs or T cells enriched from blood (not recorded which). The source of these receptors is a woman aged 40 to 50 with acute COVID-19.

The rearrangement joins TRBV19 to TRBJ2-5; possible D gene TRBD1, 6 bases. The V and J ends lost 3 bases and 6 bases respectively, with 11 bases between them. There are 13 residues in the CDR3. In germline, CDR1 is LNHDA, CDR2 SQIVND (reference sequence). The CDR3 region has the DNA TGTGCCAGTAGTATCTCCAGGGGTAAGACCCAGTACTTC. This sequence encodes CASSISRGKTQYF.

For the CDR3, the DNA is TGTGCCACCAGTGAAGGGACAGCCTGGGCTGAAGCTTTCTTT. This encodes CATSEGTAWAEAFF. This chain connects TRBV24-1 to TRBJ1-1; 7 positions match TRBD1. The junction had 7 bases not matched to a gene; V was cut back by 4 bases and J by 6 bases. The CDR3 sequence is 14 residues long. Germline CDR1 and CDR2: KGHDR and SFDVKD.

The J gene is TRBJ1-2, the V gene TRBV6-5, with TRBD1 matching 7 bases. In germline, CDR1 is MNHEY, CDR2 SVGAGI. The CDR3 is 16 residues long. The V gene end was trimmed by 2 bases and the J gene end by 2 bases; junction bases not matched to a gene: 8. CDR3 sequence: CASSYGVAGGNYGYTF. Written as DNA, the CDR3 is TGTGCCAGCAGTTACGGGGTGGCAGGGGGGAACTATGGCTACACCTTC.

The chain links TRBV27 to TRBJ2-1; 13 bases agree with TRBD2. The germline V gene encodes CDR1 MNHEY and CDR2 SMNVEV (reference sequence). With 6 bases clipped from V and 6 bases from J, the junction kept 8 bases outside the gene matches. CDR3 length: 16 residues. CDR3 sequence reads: CASSATLAGGRNEQFF. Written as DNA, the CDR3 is TGTGCCAGCAGCGCGACACTAGCGGGAGGGCGCAATGAGCAGTTCTTC.

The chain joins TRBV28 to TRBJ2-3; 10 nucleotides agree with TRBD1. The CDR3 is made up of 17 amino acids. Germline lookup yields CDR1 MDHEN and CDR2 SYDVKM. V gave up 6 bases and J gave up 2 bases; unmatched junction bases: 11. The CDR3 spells CASRGPGQGVFTDTQYF. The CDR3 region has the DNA TGTGCCAGCAGAGGCCCCGGACAGGGGGTGTTCACAGATACGCAGTATTTT.

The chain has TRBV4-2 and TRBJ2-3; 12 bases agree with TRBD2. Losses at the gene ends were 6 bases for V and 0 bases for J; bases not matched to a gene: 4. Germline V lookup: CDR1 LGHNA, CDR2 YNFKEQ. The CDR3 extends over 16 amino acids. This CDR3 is CASRLAGGFSTDTQYF. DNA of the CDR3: TGTGCCAGCAGACTAGCGGGAGGTTTCAGCACAGATACGCAGTATTTT.